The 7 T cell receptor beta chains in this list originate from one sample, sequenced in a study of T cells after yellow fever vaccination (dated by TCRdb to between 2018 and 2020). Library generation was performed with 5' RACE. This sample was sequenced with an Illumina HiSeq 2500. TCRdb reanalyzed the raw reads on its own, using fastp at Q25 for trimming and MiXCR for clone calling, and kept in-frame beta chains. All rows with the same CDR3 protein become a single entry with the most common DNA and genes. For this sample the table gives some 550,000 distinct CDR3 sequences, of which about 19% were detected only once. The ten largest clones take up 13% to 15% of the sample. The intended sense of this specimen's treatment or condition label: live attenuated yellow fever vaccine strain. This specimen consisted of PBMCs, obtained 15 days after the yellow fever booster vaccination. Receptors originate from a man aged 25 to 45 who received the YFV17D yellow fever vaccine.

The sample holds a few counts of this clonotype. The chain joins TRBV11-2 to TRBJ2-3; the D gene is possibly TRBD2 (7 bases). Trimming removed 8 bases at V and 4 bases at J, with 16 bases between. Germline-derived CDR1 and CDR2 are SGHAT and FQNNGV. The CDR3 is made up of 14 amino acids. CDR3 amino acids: CASGIGGGPDTQYF. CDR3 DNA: TGTGCCAGCGGTATAGGGGGGGGCCCAGATACGCAGTATTTT.

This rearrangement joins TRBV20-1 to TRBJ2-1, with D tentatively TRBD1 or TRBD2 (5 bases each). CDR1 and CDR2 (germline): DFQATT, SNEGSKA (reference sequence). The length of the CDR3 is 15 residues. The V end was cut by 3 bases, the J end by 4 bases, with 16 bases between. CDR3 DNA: TGCAGTGCTAGGCGCCGAGGGGATAGGTACAATGAGCAGTTCTTC. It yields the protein CSARRRGDRYNEQFF.

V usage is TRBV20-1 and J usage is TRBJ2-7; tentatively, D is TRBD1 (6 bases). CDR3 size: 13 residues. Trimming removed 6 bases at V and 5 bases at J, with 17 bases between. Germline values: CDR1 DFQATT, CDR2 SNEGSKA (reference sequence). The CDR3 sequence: CSANPPGVHEQYF. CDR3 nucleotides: TGCAGTGCCAACCCACCAGGGGTCCACGAGCAGTACTTC.

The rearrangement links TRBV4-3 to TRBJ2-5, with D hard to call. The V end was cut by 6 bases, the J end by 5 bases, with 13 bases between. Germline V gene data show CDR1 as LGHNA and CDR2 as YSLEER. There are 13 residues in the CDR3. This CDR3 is CASSKYPLETQYF. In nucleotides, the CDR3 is TGCGCCAGCAGTAAATACCCGTTGGAGACCCAGTACTTC.

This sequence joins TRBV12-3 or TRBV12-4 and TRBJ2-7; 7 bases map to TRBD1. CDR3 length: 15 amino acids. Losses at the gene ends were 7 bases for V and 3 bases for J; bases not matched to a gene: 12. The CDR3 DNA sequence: TGTGCCAGCATCGTCAAACAGGGGAGCAACTACGAGCAGTACTTC. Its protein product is CASIVKQGSNYEQYF.

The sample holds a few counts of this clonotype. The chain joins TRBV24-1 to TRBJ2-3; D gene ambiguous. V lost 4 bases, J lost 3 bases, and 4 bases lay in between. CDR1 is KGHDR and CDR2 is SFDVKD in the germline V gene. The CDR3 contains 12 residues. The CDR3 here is CATSDRTDTQYF. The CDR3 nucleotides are TGTGCCACCAGTGACAGAACAGATACGCAGTATTTT.

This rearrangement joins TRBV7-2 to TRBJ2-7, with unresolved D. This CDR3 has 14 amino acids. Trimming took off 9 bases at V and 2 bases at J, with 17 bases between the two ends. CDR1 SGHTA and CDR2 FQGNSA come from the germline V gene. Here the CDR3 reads CASTRQGNPYEQYF. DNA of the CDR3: TGTGCCAGTACACGGCAAGGGAATCCCTACGAGCAGTACTTC.